This T cell receptor (beta chain) was sequenced during a study of cytomegalovirus exposure and HLA in healthy donors. Whole-study findings and limits: Overall, approximately 150 TCR beta chains were annotated as cytomegalovirus-associated. Indistinguishability led to the exclusion of some V segments, TRBV6-2 and TRBV6-3 included. For presence/absence analyses, sequencing depth was assumed to be roughly uniform across donors.

Turning to this clone: Its antigen is unknown.

PCR employed 60 Vbeta and 13 Jbeta primers. TCRdb's copy holds only in-frame clones and misses some; the assay was immunoSEQ multiplex PCR. The table shows about 150,000 clones, with 70% to 80% occurring only once. CDR3 length: 18 amino acids. Trimming shortened V by 0 bases and J by 3 bases, and 17 bases separated the two germline ends. CDR1 and CDR2 from the germline V gene are SGHDN and FVKESK. The receptor was isolated from a man aged 25-45 years in good health and CMV-seropositive. The gene calls are TRBV14 and TRBJ2-2, with TRBD2 as a possible D gene (5 bases). What was sequenced was PBMCs. CDR3 protein: CASSQDTGTLVYTGELFF. The CDR3 coding sequence is TGTGCCAGCAGCCAAGATACGGGAACGCTTGTGTACACCGGGGAGCTGTTTTTT.